This T cell receptor beta chain was captured in a study of cytomegalovirus exposure and HLA in healthy donors. The PCR had 60 Vbeta and 13 Jbeta primers. The protocol was immunoSEQ multiplex PCR, while the TCRdb copy is restricted to in-frame clones and leaves out a portion. This sample carries around 150,000 clones, about 80% of them seen once, and the ten largest clones take about 15%. Regarding the study as a whole: Differences between HLA loci emerged in a later analysis of TCR association rates, with DRB1 most and HLA-C fewest. The number of N-insertions in an Asian-associated ancestry cluster was reportedly below the approximately 600-donor mean in a later analysis.

Concerning this clone itself: Its cognate antigen is unknown.

With V trimmed by 3 bases and J by 5 bases, 9 bases remained unmatched. The CDR3 totals 15 residues. The germline V gene has CDR1 SEHNR and CDR2 FQNEAQ (reference sequence). This chain joins TRBV7-9 and TRBJ1-2; 7 bases line up with TRBD1. The TCR was taken from a woman in her thirties or forties in good health and CMV-seronegative. The sample was PBMCs. The CDR3 DNA reads TGTGCCAGCAGCTTTTCGGGACAGCCAGGATATGGCTACACCTTC. It yields the protein CASSFSGQPGYGYTF.